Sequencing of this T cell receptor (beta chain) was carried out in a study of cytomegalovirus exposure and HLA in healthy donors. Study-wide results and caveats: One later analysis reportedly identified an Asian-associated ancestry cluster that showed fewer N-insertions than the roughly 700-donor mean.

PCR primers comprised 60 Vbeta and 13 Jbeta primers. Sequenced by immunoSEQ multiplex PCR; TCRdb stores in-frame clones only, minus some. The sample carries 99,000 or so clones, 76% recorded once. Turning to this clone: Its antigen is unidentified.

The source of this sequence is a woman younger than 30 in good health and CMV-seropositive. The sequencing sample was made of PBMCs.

The CDR3 nucleotides are TGTGCCAGCAGCTCCAGAGGAGGTCAGCCCCAGCATTTT. Its protein product is CASSSRGGQPQHF. This chain uses TRBV7-2 with TRBJ1-5; D uncertain. CDR3 length: 13 amino acids. Germline V lookup: CDR1 SGHTA, CDR2 FQGNSA. V was pared by 4 bases and J by 6 bases, with 10 bases between.